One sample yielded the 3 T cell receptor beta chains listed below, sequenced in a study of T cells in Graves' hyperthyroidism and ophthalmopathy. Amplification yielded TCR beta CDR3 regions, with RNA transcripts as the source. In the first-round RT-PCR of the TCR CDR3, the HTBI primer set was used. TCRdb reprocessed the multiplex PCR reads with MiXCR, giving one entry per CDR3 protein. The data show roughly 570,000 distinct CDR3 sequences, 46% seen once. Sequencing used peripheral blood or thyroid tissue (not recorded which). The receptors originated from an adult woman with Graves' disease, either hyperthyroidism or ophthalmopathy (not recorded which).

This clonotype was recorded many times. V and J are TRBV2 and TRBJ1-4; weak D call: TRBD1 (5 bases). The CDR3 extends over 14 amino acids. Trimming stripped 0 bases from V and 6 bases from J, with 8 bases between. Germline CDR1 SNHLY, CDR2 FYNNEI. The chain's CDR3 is CASSEARGYEKLFF. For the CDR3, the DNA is TGTGCCAGCAGTGAAGCGAGGGGTTATGAAAAACTGTTTTTT.

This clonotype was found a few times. CDR3 in amino acids: CASSLSPGSQPQHF. CDR3 bases: TGTGCCAGCAGCTTAAGCCCGGGGAGTCAGCCCCAGCATTTT. V usage is TRBV7-6 and J usage is TRBJ1-5; D call uncertain. V lost 2 bases to trimming and J lost 6 bases, with 11 bases between them. This CDR3 is built from 14 residues. Germline V lookup: CDR1 SGHVS, CDR2 FNYEAQ.

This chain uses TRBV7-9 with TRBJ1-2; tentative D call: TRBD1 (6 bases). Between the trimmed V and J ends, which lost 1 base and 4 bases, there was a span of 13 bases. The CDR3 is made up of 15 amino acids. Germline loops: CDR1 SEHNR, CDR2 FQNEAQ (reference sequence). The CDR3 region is CASSLGQGTVYGYTF. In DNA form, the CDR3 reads TGTGCCAGCAGCTTAGGGCAGGGGACGGTCTATGGCTACACCTTC.